One sample yielded the 18 T cell receptor beta chains listed below, sequenced in a study of T cells in Graves' hyperthyroidism and ophthalmopathy. It was RNA transcripts that yielded the amplified TCR beta CDR3 regions. HTBI primers were used for first-round RT-PCR of the TCR CDR3. TCRdb called the multiplex PCR reads again in MiXCR, with one record for every CDR3 protein. Of about 360,000 distinct CDR3 sequences listed, 19% are singletons. Specimen: blood. The receptors originated from a woman younger than 35 with Graves' hyperthyroidism.

This clonotype was seen repeatedly, ten times or more. This chain joins TRBV10-3 and TRBJ1-2; 8 positions agree with TRBD1. Germline CDR1 is ENHRY and CDR2 is SYGVKD. J gave up 4 bases and V 2 bases, and 3 bases lay outside the gene matches. The CDR3 consists of 14 residues. The CDR3: CAISEQGAVYGYTF. CDR3 DNA sequence: TGTGCCATCAGTGAGCAGGGGGCGGTCTATGGCTACACCTTC.

This clonotype has at least ten counts. The J gene is TRBJ1-2, the V gene TRBV7-8, with D unclear. The V end lost 3 bases, the J end lost 7 bases, and 12 bases lay between the germline ends. The CDR3 sequence is 13 residues long. The germline V gene has CDR1 SGHVS and CDR2 FQNEAQ. CDR3 residues: CASSLRGVGGYTF. CDR3 nucleotides: TGTGCCAGCAGCTTGCGGGGTGTGGGTGGCTACACCTTC.

Many counts were recorded for this clonotype. The chain employs TRBV11-2 and TRBJ2-7, with D possibly being TRBD1 (5 bases). Trimming pared 5 bases from V and 0 bases from J, leaving 23 bases between. The germline gives CDR1 SGHAT, CDR2 FQNNGV. This CDR3 contains 18 residues. CDR3 loop: CASSPVNRAGRDSYEQYF. DNA of the CDR3: TGTGCCAGCAGCCCGGTTAACCGCGCAGGCAGGGACTCCTACGAGCAGTACTTC. The full variable domain, completed using reference TRBV11-2 and TRBJ2-7, is EAGVAQSPRYKIIEKRQSVAFWCNPISGHATLYWYQQILGQGPKLLIQFQNNGVVDDSQLPKDRFSAERLKGVDSTLKIQPAKLEDSAVYLCASSPVNRAGRDSYEQYFGPGTRLTVT.

The table lists this clonotype with a few counts. The rearrangement uses TRBV7-2 and TRBJ2-5; TRBD1 or TRBD2 may be the D gene (5 bases each). Between the trimmed V and J ends, which lost 5 bases and 1 base, there was a span of 14 bases. There are 15 residues in the CDR3. CDR1 is SGHTA and CDR2 is FQGNSA in the germline V gene. Here the CDR3 reads CASSRWDGVQETQYF. CDR3 DNA: TGTGCCAGCAGCCGTTGGGACGGGGTCCAAGAGACCCAGTACTTC.

Remarks on this clonotype: Being one base from a much bigger clone, this may be a read error. The chain employs TRBV20-1 and TRBJ2-7; no firm D call. The V and J ends lost 1 base and 3 bases respectively, with 4 bases between them. The length of the CDR3 is 11 residues. The germline V gene has CDR1 DFQATT and CDR2 SNEGSKA (reference sequence). CDR3 region: CSARALYEQYF. As DNA, the CDR3 is TGCAGTGCTAGAGCCCTCTACGAGCAGTACTTC.

There are many counts of this clonotype. The chain uses TRBV2 and TRBJ2-5; perhaps D is TRBD1 or TRBD2 (5 bases each). Germline values: CDR1 SNHLY, CDR2 FYNNEI. V was shortened by 7 bases and J by 5 bases, with 17 bases between the two germline ends. This CDR3 is built from 14 residues. The CDR3 loop reads CASTGTQEAETQYF. CDR3 sequence (DNA): TGTGCCAGCACCGGGACCCAAGAAGCGGAGACCCAGTACTTC. The whole variable domain, filled in from reference TRBV2 and TRBJ2-5, reads EPEVTQTPSHQVTQMGQEVILRCVPISNHLYFYWYRQILGQKVEFLVSFYNNEISEKSEIFDDQFSVERPDGSNFTLKIRSTKLEDSAMYFCASTGTQEAETQYFGPGTRLLVL.

This clonotype was counted at least ten times. The chain carries TRBV6-1 and TRBJ1-1; D not resolved. Between the trimmed V and J ends, which lost 7 bases and 6 bases, there was a span of 24 bases. Germline V gene lookup returns CDR1 MNHNS and CDR2 SASEGT. CDR3 size: 16 residues. CDR3 DNA sequence: TGTGCCAGCATTCTTTTCGGCACAAGGGCGGAACCTGAAGCTTTCTTT. Protein sequence: CASILFGTRAEPEAFF.

This clonotype came up many times. The gene calls are TRBV2 and TRBJ1-4; D unresolved. Looked up from germline, CDR1 is SNHLY and CDR2 is FYNNEI. V was pared by 7 bases and J by 0 bases, with 12 bases between. CDR3 size: 15 residues. CDR3 in amino acids: CASTEEVATNEKLFF. In DNA, the CDR3 is TGTGCCAGCACTGAGGAGGTGGCAACTAATGAAAAACTGTTTTTT.

The chain recombines TRBV20-1 with TRBJ1-2, with D hard to call. Germline V lookup: CDR1 DFQATT, CDR2 SNEGSKA (reference sequence). The V and J ends lost 6 bases and 8 bases respectively, with 22 bases between them. The CDR3 loop spans 14 amino acids. This CDR3 reads CSANRAPSPAGYTF. The DNA for the CDR3 is TGCAGTGCCAACCGGGCCCCTTCTCCGGCCGGCTACACCTTC.

J is TRBJ1-2 and V is TRBV11-2; D may be TRBD1 (6 bases). V lost 6 bases and J lost 4, with 18 bases in between. The CDR3 has 15 amino acids. Germline CDR1 reads SGHAT; CDR2 reads FQNNGV. The CDR3 reads CASSQSGARGYGYTF. CDR3 DNA: TGTGCCAGCAGTCAGTCGGGGGCGCGAGGCTATGGCTACACCTTC. Using reference TRBV11-2 and TRBJ1-2 for the parts outside the CDR3, the full variable domain is EAGVAQSPRYKIIEKRQSVAFWCNPISGHATLYWYQQILGQGPKLLIQFQNNGVVDDSQLPKDRFSAERLKGVDSTLKIQPAKLEDSAVYLCASSQSGARGYGYTFGSGTRLTVV.

The sample holds many counts of this clonotype. The chain is built from TRBV6-2 or TRBV6-3 and TRBJ2-5, with a tentative D call TRBD1 (6 bases). Trimming shortened V by 0 bases and J by 4 bases, and 15 bases separated the two germline ends. CDR1 is MNHEY and CDR2 is SVGEGT in the germline V gene. The CDR3 consists of 16 residues. The CDR3 DNA sequence: TGTGCCAGCAGTTACTCGACCAGAGGGGGTCGAGAGACCCAGTACTTC. As protein: CASSYSTRGGRETQYF.

This clonotype was counted many times. This chain links TRBV4-1 with TRBJ2-7; D may be TRBD1 (5 bases). The germline V gene encodes CDR1 MGHRA and CDR2 YSYEKL. This CDR3 has 13 amino acids. V lost 0 bases to trimming and J lost 6 bases, with 9 bases between them. This chain's CDR3 is CASSQEADSEQYF. In nucleotides, the CDR3 is TGCGCCAGCAGCCAAGAGGCTGACAGCGAGCAGTACTTC.

This clonotype was observed at least ten times. The V call is TRBV30, the J call TRBJ2-2; a weak D match, TRBD1 (6 bases). Germline CDR1 GTSNPN, CDR2 SVGIG (reference sequence). Trimming removed 8 bases from V and 5 bases from J, with 12 bases in between. This CDR3 is 12 amino acids long. This CDR3 reads CAGTPGTGELFF. The CDR3 DNA follows: TGTGCCGGGACACCGGGGACCGGGGAGCTGTTTTTT.

This clonotype occurred many times. CDR3 residues: CAISDISNQPQHF. Written as DNA, the CDR3 is TGTGCCATCAGTGACATTAGCAATCAGCCCCAGCATTTT. The rearrangement joins TRBV10-3 to TRBJ1-5; D call uncertain. Germline assignment: CDR1 ENHRY and CDR2 SYGVKD. This CDR3 has 13 amino acids. Trimming removed 3 bases at V and 0 bases at J, with 3 bases between.

This clonotype was picked up many times. The V call is TRBV28, the J call TRBJ2-7; D is unclear. Trimming took 6 bases from V and 3 from J, leaving 9 bases between them. Germline V gene sequence: CDR1 MDHEN, CDR2 SYDVKM. This CDR3 region has 12 residues. Here the CDR3 DNA reads TGTGCCAGCAGGAGGAAGGGCTACGAGCAGTACTTC. Its protein is CASRRKGYEQYF.

This clonotype was observed many times. The rearrangement joins TRBV12-3 or TRBV12-4 to TRBJ1-2, with D possibly being TRBD1 (5 bases). This CDR3 comprises 12 residues. Trimming took off 7 bases at V and 5 bases at J, with 11 bases between the two ends. CDR3 DNA sequence: TGTGCCAGCAAGGGACTAGGTTATGGCTACACCTTC. It is translated as CASKGLGYGYTF.

In its sample, this clonotype was seen many times. The rearrangement uses TRBV11-2 and TRBJ1-1; 7 bases agree with TRBD1. Germline V gene data show CDR1 as SGHAT and CDR2 as FQNNGV. This CDR3 contains 16 residues. After removal of 5 bases from V and 11 bases from J, the junction contained 20 bases not matched to a gene. CDR3 protein: CASSPYGGRQGPGAFF. As DNA, the CDR3 is TGTGCCAGCAGCCCTTATGGGGGTAGACAGGGTCCAGGGGCTTTCTTT.

Many counts were recorded for this clonotype. The gene calls are TRBV6-1 and TRBJ1-1; tentative D call: TRBD1 (5 bases). The CDR3 loop spans 13 amino acids. Germline CDR1 is MNHNS and CDR2 is SASEGT. Trimming left V 5 bases short and J 4 bases short, with 11 bases between. The CDR3 protein is CASSPGTVTEAFF. The DNA for the CDR3 is TGTGCCAGCAGTCCAGGGACGGTCACTGAAGCTTTCTTT.